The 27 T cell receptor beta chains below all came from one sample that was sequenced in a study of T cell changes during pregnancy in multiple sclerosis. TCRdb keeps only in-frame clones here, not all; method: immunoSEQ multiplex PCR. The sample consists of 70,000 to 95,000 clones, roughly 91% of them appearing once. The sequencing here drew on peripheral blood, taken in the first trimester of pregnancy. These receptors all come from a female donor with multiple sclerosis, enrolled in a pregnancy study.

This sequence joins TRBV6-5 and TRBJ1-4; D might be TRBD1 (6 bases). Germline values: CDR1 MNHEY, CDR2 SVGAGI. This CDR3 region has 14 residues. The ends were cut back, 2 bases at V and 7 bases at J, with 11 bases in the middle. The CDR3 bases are TGTGCCAGCAGTTACCAGGGGTCGGGTGAAAAACTGTTTTTT. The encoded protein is CASSYQGSGEKLFF.

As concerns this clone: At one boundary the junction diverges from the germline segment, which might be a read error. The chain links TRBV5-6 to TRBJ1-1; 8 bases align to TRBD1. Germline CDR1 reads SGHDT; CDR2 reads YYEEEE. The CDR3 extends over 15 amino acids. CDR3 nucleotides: TGTGCCAGCACCTTGGGACAGGCTTTCGGAGGAGAAGCTTTCTTT. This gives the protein CASTLGQAFGGEAFF.

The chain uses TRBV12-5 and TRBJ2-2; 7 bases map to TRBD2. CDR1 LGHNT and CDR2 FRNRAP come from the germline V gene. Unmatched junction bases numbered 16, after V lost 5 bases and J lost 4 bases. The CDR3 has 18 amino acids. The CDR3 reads CASGNTPKGGLGTGELFF. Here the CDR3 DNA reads TGTGCTAGTGGTAACACCCCTAAGGGAGGGTTGGGCACCGGGGAGCTGTTTTTT. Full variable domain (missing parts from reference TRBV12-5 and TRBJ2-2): DARVTQTPRHKVTEMGQEVTMRCQPILGHNTVFWYRQTMMQGLELLAYFRNRAPLDDSGMPKDRFSAEMPDATLATLKIQPSEPRDSAVYFCASGNTPKGGLGTGELFFGEGSRLTVL.

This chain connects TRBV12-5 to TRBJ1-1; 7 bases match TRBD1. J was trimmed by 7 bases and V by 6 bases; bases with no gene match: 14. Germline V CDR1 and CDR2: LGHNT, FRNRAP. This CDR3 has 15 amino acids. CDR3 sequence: CASGLHLDRAIEAFF. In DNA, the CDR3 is TGTGCTAGTGGCCTCCACCTAGACAGGGCCATTGAAGCTTTCTTT.

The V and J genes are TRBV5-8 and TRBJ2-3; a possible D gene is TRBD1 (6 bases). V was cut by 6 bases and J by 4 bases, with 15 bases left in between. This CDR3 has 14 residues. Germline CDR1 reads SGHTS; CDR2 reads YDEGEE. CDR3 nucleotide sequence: TGTGCCAGCACCCCGGTGGACAGCTCAGATACGCAGTATTTT. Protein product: CASTPVDSSDTQYF.

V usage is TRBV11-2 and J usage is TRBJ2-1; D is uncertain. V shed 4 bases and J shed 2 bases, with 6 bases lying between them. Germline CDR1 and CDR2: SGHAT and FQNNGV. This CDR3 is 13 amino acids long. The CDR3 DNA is TGTGCCAGCAGCTCTAGGACCTACAATGAGCAGTTCTTC. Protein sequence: CASSSRTYNEQFF.

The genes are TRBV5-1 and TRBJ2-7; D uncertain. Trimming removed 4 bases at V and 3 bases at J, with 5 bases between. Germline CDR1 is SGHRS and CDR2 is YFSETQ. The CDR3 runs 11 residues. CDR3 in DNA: TGCGCCAGCAGCGACTTCTACGAGCAGTACTTC. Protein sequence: CASSDFYEQYF.

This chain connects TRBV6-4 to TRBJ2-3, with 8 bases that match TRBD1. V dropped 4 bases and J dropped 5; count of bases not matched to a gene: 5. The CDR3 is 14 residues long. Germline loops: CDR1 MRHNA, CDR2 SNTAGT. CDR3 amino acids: CASSGTGGGDTQYF. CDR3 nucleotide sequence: TGTGCCAGCAGTGGAACAGGGGGTGGAGATACGCAGTATTTT.

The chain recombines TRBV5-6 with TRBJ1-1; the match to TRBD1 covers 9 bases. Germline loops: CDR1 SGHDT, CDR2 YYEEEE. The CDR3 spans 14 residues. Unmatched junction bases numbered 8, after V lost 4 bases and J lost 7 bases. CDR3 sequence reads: CASSGGTGLFEAFF. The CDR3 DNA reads TGTGCCAGCAGCGGCGGGACAGGGCTATTTGAAGCTTTCTTT.

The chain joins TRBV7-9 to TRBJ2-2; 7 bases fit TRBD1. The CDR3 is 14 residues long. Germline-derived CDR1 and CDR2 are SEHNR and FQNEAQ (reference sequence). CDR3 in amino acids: CATPQGANTGELFF. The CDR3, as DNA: TGTGCAACCCCCCAGGGGGCGAACACCGGGGAGCTGTTTTTT.

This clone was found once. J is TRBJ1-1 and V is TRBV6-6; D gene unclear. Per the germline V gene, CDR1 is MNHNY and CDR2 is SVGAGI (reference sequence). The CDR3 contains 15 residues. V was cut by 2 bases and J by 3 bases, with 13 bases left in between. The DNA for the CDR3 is TGTGCCAGCAGTTACGTGGGTCGGGATGACACTGAAGCTTTCTTT. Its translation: CASSYVGRDDTEAFF.

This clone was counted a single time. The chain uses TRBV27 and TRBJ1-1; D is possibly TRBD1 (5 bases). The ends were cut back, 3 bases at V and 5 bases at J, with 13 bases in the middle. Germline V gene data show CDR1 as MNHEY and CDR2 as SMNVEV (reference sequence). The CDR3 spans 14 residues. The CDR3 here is CASSFFQGWTEAFF. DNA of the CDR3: TGTGCCAGCAGTTTCTTCCAGGGCTGGACTGAAGCTTTCTTT.

CDR3 DNA sequence: TGTGCCTGGGTCAGGGTCTCTGAAGCTTTCTTT. It translates to CAWVRVSEAFF. V usage is TRBV30 and J usage is TRBJ1-1; tentatively, D is TRBD1 (5 bases). Trimming removed 5 bases at V and 6 bases at J, with 10 bases between. This CDR3 region has 11 residues. Germline CDR1 and CDR2: GTSNPN and SVGIG (reference sequence). Using reference TRBV30 and TRBJ1-1 for the parts outside the CDR3, the full variable domain is SQTIHQWPATLVQPVGSPLSLECTVEGTSNPNLYWYRQAAGRGLQLLFYSVGIGQISSEVPQNLSASRPQDRQFILSSKKLLLSDSGFYLCAWVRVSEAFFGQGTRLTVV.

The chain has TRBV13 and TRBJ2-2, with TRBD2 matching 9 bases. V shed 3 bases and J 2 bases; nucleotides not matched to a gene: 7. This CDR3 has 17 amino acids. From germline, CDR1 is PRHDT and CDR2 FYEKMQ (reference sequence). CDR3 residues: CASSFRASGINTGELFF. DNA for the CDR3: TGTGCCAGCAGCTTCCGGGCTAGCGGGATTAACACCGGGGAGCTGTTTTTT.

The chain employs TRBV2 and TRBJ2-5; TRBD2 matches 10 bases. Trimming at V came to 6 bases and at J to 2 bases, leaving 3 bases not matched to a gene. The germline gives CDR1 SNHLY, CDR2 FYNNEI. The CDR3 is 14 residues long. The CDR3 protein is CASRDSGGQETQYF. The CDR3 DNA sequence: TGTGCCAGCAGAGATAGCGGGGGGCAAGAGACCCAGTACTTC.

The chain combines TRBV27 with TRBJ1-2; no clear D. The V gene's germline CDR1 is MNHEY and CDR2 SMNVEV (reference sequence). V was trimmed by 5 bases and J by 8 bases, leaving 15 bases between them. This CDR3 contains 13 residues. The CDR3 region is CASSLGPSGGYTF. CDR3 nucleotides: TGTGCCAGCAGTCTAGGGCCCAGCGGAGGCTACACCTTC.

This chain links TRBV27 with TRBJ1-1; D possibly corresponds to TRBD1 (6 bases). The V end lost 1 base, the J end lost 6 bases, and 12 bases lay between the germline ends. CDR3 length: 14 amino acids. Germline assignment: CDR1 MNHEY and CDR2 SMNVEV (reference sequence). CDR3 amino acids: CASSLLGGRPEAFF. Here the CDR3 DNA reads TGTGCCAGCAGTTTATTGGGGGGGCGACCTGAAGCTTTCTTT.

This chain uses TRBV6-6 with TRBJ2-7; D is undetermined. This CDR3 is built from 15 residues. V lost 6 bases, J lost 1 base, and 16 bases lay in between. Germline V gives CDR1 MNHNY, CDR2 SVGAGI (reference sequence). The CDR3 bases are TGTGCCAGCAGGGAGAGTCAACTTGCTTCCTACGAGCAGTACTTC. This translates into CASRESQLASYEQYF.

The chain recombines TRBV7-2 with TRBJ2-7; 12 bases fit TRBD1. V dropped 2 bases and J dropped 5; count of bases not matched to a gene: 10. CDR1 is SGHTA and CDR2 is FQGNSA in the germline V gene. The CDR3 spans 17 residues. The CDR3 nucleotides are TGTGCCAGCAGCTTAAGCGGCCGGGACAGGGGGCGCCACGAGCAGTACTTC. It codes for CASSLSGRDRGRHEQYF.

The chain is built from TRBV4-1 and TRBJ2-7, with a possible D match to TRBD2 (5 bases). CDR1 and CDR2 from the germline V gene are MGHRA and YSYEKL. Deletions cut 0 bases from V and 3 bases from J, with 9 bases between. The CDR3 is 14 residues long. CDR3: CASSQEAGIYEQYF. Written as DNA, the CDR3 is TGCGCCAGCAGCCAAGAGGCGGGTATCTACGAGCAGTACTTC.

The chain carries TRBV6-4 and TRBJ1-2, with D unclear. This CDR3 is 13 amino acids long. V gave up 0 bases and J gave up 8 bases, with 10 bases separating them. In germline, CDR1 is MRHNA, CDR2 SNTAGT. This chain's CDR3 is CASSDSRMGGYTF. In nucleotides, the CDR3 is TGTGCCAGCAGTGACTCTCGCATGGGCGGCTACACCTTC.

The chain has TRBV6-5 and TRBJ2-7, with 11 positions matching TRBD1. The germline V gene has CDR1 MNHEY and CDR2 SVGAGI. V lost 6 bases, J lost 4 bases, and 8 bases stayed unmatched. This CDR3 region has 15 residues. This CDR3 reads CASSTGDRGIYEQYF. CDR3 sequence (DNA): TGTGCCAGCAGCACCGGGGACAGGGGGATTTACGAGCAGTACTTC.

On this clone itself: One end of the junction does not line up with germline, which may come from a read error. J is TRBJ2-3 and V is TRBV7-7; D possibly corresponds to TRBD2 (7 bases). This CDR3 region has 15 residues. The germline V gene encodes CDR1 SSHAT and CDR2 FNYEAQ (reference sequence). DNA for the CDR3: TGTGCTAGCAGCTTAGGGATAGGGGGGGCAGATACGCAGTATTTT. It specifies CASSLGIGGADTQYF.

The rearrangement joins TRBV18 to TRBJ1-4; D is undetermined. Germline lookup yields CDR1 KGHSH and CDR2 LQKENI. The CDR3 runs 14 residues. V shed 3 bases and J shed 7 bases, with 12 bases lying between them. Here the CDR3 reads CASSPPGSGEKLFF. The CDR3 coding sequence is TGTGCCAGCTCACCCCCAGGCAGTGGTGAAAAACTGTTTTTT.

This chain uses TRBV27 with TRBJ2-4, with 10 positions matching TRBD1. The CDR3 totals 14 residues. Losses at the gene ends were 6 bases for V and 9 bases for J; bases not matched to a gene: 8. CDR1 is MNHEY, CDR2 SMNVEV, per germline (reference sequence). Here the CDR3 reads CASRTGGPWSIQYF. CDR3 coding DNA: TGTGCCAGCAGGACAGGGGGCCCCTGGAGCATTCAGTACTTC.

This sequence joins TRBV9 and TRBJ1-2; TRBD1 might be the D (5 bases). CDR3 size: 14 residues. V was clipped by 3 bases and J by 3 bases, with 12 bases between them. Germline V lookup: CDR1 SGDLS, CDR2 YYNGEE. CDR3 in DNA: TGTGCCAGCAGCGACACAGGACACTACTATGGCTACACCTTC. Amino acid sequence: CASSDTGHYYGYTF.

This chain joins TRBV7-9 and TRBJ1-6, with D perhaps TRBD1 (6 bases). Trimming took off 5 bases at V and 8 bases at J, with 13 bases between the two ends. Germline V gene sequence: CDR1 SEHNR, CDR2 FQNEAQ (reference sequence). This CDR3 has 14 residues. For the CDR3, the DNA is TGTGCCAGCAGCGAACAGGGTTCCTATTCACCCCTCCACTTT. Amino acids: CASSEQGSYSPLHF. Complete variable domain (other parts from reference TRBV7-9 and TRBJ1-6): DTGVSQNPRHKITKRGQNVTFRCDPISEHNRLYWYRQTLGQGPEFLTYFQNEAQLEKSRLLSDRFSAERPKGSFSTLEIQRTEQGDSAMYLCASSEQGSYSPLHFGNGTRLTVT.